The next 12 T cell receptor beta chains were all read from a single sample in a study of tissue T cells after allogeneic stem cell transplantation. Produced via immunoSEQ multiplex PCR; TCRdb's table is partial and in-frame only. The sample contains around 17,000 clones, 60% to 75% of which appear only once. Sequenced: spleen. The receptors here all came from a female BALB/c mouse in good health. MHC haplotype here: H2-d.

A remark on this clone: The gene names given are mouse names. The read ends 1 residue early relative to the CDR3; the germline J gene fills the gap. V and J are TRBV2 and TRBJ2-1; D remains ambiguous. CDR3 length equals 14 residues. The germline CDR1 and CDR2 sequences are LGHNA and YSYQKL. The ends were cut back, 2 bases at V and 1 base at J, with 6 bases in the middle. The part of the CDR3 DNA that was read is TGTGCCAGCAGCCAACTGGAAAACTATGCTGAGCAGTTC. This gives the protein CASSQLENYAEQF. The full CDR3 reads CASSQLENYAEQFF.

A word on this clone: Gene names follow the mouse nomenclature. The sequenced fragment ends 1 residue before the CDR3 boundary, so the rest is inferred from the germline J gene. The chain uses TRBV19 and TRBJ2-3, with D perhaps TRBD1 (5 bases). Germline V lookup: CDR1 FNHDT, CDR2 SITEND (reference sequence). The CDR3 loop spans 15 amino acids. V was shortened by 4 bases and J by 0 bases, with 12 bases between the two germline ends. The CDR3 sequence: CASSRQNSSAETLYF. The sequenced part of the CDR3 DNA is TGTGCCAGCAGTCGACAGAACTCTAGTGCAGAAACGCTGTAT. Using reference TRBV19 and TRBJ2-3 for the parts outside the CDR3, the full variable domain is GGIITQTPKFLIGQEGQKLTLKCQQNFNHDTMYWYRQDSGKGLRLIYYSITENDLQKGDLSEGYDASREKKSSFSLTVTSAQKNEMAVFLCASSRQNSSAETLYFGSGTRLTVL.

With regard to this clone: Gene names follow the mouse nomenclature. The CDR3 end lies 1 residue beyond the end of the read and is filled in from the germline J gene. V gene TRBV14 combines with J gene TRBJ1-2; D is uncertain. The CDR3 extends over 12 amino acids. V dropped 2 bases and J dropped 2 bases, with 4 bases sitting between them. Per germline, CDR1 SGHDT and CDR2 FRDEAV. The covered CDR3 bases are TGTGCCAGCAGTTTGGGGAACTCCGACTACACC. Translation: CASSLGNSDYT. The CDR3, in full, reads CASSLGNSDYTF.

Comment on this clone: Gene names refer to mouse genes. CDR3: CASSQNSPLYF. Partial CDR3 DNA: TGTGCCAGCAGTCAGAATTCGCCCCTCTAC. This chain uses TRBV24 with TRBJ1-6, with D hard to call. Read data end 1 residue before the CDR3 end; the end is taken from the germline J gene. TRBJ1-6 counts as an open reading frame of uncertain function. Germline CDR1 KGHTA, CDR2 FRNEEI. Trimming removed 4 bases from V and 7 bases from J, with 2 bases in between. This CDR3 region has 11 residues.

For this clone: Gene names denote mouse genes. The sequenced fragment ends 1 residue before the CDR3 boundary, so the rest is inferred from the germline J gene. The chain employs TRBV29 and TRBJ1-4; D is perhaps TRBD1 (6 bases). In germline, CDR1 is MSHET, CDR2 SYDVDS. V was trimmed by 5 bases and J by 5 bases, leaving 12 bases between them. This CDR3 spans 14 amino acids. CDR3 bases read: TGTGCTAGCAGTCCGGGACAAAATAACGAAAGATTATTT. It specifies CASSPGQNNERLF. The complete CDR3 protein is CASSPGQNNERLFF.

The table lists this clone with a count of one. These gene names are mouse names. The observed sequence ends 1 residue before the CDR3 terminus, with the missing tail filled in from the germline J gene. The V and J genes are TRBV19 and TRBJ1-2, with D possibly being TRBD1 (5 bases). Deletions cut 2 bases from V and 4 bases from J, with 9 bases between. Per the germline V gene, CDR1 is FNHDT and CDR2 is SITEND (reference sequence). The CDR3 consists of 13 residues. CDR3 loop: CASSMGVRSDYTF. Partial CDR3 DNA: TGTGCCAGCAGTATGGGGGTGCGCTCCGACTACACC.

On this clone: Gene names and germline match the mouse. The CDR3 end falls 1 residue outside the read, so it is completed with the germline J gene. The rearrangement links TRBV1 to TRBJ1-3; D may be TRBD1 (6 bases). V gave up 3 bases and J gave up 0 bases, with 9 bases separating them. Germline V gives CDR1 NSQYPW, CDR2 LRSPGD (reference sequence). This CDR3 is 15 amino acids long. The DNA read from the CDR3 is TGCACCTGCAGTGCTCAGGACAGTTCTGGAAATACGCTCTAT. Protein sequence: CTCSAQDSSGNTLY. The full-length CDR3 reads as CTCSAQDSSGNTLYF.

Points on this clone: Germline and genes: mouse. The sequenced CDR3 bases are TGTGCCAGCGGTCCACAGGGGGCTAGTCAAAACACCTTGTAC. Amino acid sequence: CASGPQGASQNTLY. The entire CDR3 reads CASGPQGASQNTLYF. The chain carries TRBV13-2 and TRBJ2-4; 9 bases match TRBD1. The read terminates 1 residue ahead of where the CDR3 ends, so the germline J gene completes it. Losses at the gene ends were 4 bases for V and 0 bases for J; bases not matched to a gene: 3. Germline assignment: CDR1 NNHNN and CDR2 SYGAGS (reference sequence). The CDR3 extends over 15 amino acids.

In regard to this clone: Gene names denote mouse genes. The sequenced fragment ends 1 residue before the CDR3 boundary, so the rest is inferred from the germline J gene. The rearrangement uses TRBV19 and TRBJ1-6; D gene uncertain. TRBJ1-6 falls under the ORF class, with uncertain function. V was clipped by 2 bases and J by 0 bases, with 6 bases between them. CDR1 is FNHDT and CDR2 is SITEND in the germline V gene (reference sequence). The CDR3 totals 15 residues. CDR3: CASSILSSYNSPLYF. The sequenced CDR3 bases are TGTGCCAGCAGTATTCTCAGTTCCTATAATTCGCCCCTCTAC.

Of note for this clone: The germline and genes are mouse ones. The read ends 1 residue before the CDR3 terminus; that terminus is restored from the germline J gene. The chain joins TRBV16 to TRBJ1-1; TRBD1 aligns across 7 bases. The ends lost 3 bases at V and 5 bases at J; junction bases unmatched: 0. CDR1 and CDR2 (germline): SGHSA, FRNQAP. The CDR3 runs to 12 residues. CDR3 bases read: TGTGCAAGCAGCTTGGGACAGACAGAAGTCTTC. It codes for CASSLGQTEVF. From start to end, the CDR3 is CASSLGQTEVFF.

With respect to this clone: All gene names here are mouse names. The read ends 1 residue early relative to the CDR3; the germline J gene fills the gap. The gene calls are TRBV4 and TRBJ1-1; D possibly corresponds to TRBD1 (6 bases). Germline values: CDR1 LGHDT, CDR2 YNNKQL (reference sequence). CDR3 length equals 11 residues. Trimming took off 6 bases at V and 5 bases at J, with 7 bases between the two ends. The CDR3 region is CASRQGTEVFF. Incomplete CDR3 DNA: TGTGCCAGCAGACAGGGAACAGAAGTCTTC.

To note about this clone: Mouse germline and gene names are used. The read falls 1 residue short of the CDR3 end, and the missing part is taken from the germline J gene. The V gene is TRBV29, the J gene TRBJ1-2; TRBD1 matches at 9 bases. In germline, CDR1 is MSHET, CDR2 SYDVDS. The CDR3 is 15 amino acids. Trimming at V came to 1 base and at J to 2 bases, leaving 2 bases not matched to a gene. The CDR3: CASSLFGTGNSDYTF. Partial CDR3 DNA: TGTGCTAGCAGTTTATTTGGGACAGGGAACTCCGACTACACC.